The 13 T cell receptor beta chains below all came from one sample that was sequenced in a study of tumor T cells in aggressive B-cell lymphoma. Profiling relied on immunoSEQ multiplex PCR, and the TCRdb table lists in-frame clones only, not all of them. The sample has around 5,000 clones, more than 75% seen once. Source material: tumor tissue. These receptor sequences come from an adult with diffuse large B cell lymphoma.

This chain uses TRBV5-1 with TRBJ2-7, with a tentative D call TRBD2 (6 bases). Germline CDR1 reads SGHRS; CDR2 reads YFSETQ. This CDR3 region has 14 residues. V dropped 6 bases and J dropped 4 bases, with 17 bases sitting between them. For the CDR3, the DNA is TGCGCCAGCAAACCAACGACGGGGGATTACGAGCAGTACTTC. Its protein product is CASKPTTGDYEQYF.

The chain recombines TRBV4-2 with TRBJ1-4, with 10 bases fitting TRBD1. This CDR3 comprises 14 residues. Per germline, CDR1 LGHNA and CDR2 YNFKEQ. V gave up 4 bases and J gave up 7 bases; unmatched junction bases: 3. CDR3 DNA: TGTGCCAGCAGCCCCGGACAGGGGGGTGAAAAACTGTTTTTT. Amino acids: CASSPGQGGEKLFF.

The V and J genes are TRBV11-3 and TRBJ2-7; maybe TRBD1 (6 bases). There are 14 residues in the CDR3. From germline, CDR1 is SGHNT and CDR2 YENEEA. Trimming removed 5 bases at V and 0 bases at J, with 11 bases between. The CDR3 reads CASSLTGSSYEQYF. CDR3 bases: TGTGCCAGCAGCCTAACAGGGTCCTCCTACGAGCAGTACTTC.

The chain joins TRBV10-3 to TRBJ1-1; D perhaps matches TRBD1 (5 bases). CDR3 size: 15 residues. Germline loops: CDR1 ENHRY, CDR2 SYGVKD. Trimming took off 4 bases at V and 2 bases at J, with 14 bases between the two ends. The CDR3 is CAISAGEEVNTEAFF. The DNA of the CDR3 is TGTGCCATCAGTGCGGGGGAGGAGGTTAACACTGAAGCTTTCTTT.

This clone was detected only once. The V and J genes are TRBV6-5 and TRBJ1-2; unclear D gene. The V end was cut by 4 bases, the J end by 4 bases, with 10 bases between. Germline V lookup: CDR1 MNHEY, CDR2 SVGAGI. This CDR3 spans 13 amino acids. CDR3 coding DNA: TGTGCCAGCAGTTCAGAAGGAGGCTATGGCTACACCTTC. Its protein is CASSSEGGYGYTF.

The genes are TRBV5-4 and TRBJ2-5; D perhaps matches TRBD2 (6 bases). Gene TRBJ2-7 matches the end of the DNA better, so the J call may be wrong. The CDR3 contains 13 residues. Germline V lookup: CDR1 SGHNT, CDR2 YYREEE (reference sequence). The CDR3 is CASSLERVGEQYF. Written as DNA, the CDR3 is TGTGCCAGCAGCTTGGAGCGGGTCGGCGAGCAGTACTTC.

The chain carries TRBV4-3 and TRBJ2-1; no firm D call. This CDR3 spans 11 amino acids. Trimming removed 3 bases from V and 5 bases from J, with 2 bases in between. CDR1 is LGHNA, CDR2 YSLEER, per germline. The CDR3 DNA is TGCGCCAGCAGCCATAACAATGAGCAGTTCTTC. Its protein is CASSHNNEQFF.

This clone was counted only a few times. This sequence joins TRBV29-1 and TRBJ1-4; no clear D gene. Germline V gene sequence: CDR1 SQVTM, CDR2 ANQGSEA. V lost 6 bases and J lost 12, with 17 bases in between. The CDR3 has 12 residues. CDR3 in amino acids: CSVLAQIGQLFF. CDR3 bases: TGCAGCGTGCTGGCCCAGATTGGTCAACTGTTTTTT.

V gene TRBV5-4 combines with J gene TRBJ1-5, with a possible D match to TRBD1 (5 bases). Between the trimmed V and J ends, which lost 0 bases and 2 bases, there was a span of 9 bases. Germline V gene data show CDR1 as SGHNT and CDR2 as YYREEE (reference sequence). This CDR3 comprises 15 residues. The CDR3 region is CASSLGGGRNQPQHF. The CDR3 DNA follows: TGTGCCAGCAGCTTGGGCGGGGGTCGCAATCAGCCCCAGCATTTT.

V is TRBV29-1 and J is TRBJ1-1; TRBD1 agrees at 7 bases. Looked up from germline, CDR1 is SQVTM and CDR2 is ANQGSEA. V trimming: 7 bases; J trimming: 6 bases; junction bases outside the gene matches: 11. The CDR3 has 13 residues. In DNA, the CDR3 is TGCAGCGGACTGGAGACAGGGCGCGCTGAAGCTTTCTTT. Translated: CSGLETGRAEAFF.

The genes are TRBV19 and TRBJ1-2, with a weak D call TRBD1 (6 bases). This CDR3 is 13 amino acids long. Per the germline V gene, CDR1 is LNHDA and CDR2 is SQIVND (reference sequence). Trimming removed 7 bases at V and 4 bases at J, with 13 bases between. The CDR3: CASKKGDLYGYTF. CDR3 DNA: TGTGCCAGTAAAAAGGGGGACCTCTATGGCTACACCTTC.

In this sample, this clone turned up once. This chain links TRBV28 with TRBJ1-1; TRBD1 aligns across 7 bases. Losses at the gene ends were 6 bases for V and 4 bases for J; bases not matched to a gene: 5. CDR1 is MDHEN and CDR2 is SYDVKM in the germline V gene. CDR3 length: 13 residues. The CDR3 spells CASRRQGPTEAFF. CDR3 DNA: TGTGCCAGCAGGAGACAGGGACCCACTGAAGCTTTCTTT.

This rearrangement joins TRBV19 to TRBJ1-5; D gene uncertain. Trimming took 4 bases from V and 2 from J, leaving 15 bases between them. CDR1 is LNHDA and CDR2 is SQIVND in the germline V gene (reference sequence). The CDR3 consists of 16 residues. The CDR3 reads CASSNFRDGRNQPQHF. For the CDR3, the DNA is TGTGCCAGTAGTAATTTCCGAGATGGGCGCAATCAGCCCCAGCATTTT.